The 18 T cell receptor beta chains below were found in one sample sequenced in a study of control samples from healthy donors and cancer patients. Produced via immunoSEQ multiplex PCR; TCRdb's table is partial and in-frame only. The sample lists 75,000 to 90,000 clones; approximately 86% were seen once. The sequencing sample was made of blood. The receptors stem from a man aged 25-45 years in good health.

This clone was picked up one time. The rearrangement links TRBV24-1 to TRBJ2-3, with TRBD2 as a possible D gene (6 bases). CDR1 and CDR2 from the germline V gene are KGHDR and SFDVKD. V shed 5 bases and J shed 1 base, with 12 bases lying between them. This CDR3 contains 15 residues. The CDR3 region is CATSARGRGTDTQYF. CDR3 in DNA: TGTGCCACCAGTGCGCGGGGCAGGGGCACAGATACGCAGTATTTT.

This chain joins TRBV24-1 and TRBJ2-7; 9 bases agree with TRBD1. The V gene's germline CDR1 is KGHDR and CDR2 SFDVKD. The CDR3 covers 15 residues. V shed 5 bases and J 4 bases; nucleotides not matched to a gene: 8. CDR3 sequence reads: CATSAQDRGPYEQYF. DNA for the CDR3: TGTGCCACCAGTGCTCAGGACAGGGGTCCTTACGAGCAGTACTTC.

The chain uses TRBV7-9 and TRBJ2-7; D is perhaps TRBD1 or TRBD2 (5 bases each). CDR1 and CDR2 (germline): SEHNR, FQNEAQ (reference sequence). Trimming stripped 1 base from V and 3 bases from J, with 19 bases between. This CDR3 comprises 17 residues. The CDR3 DNA reads as TGTGCCAGCAGCTTAGGTTCAAGGGACGGGACGCACTACGAGCAGTACGTC. It yields the protein CASSLGSRDGTHYEQYV.

This chain connects TRBV5-1 to TRBJ2-3; D uncertain. Trimming removed 0 bases from V and 2 bases from J, with 7 bases in between. The CDR3 contains 14 residues. Germline lookup yields CDR1 SGHRS and CDR2 YFSETQ. CDR3 residues: CASSLEGFTDTQYF. CDR3 nucleotide sequence: TGCGCCAGCAGCTTGGAAGGGTTCACAGATACGCAGTATTTT.

CDR3 in amino acids: CASSVQIGNTIYF. The CDR3 DNA reads TGTGCCAGTAGTGTTCAGATCGGAAACACCATATATTTT. The rearrangement links TRBV19 to TRBJ1-3; D is ambiguous. Germline V gives CDR1 LNHDA, CDR2 SQIVND (reference sequence). Deletions cut 5 bases from V and 4 bases from J, with 9 bases between. The CDR3 has 13 residues.

The genes are TRBV27 and TRBJ2-6; tentatively, D is TRBD1 or TRBD2 (5 bases each). Germline CDR1 MNHEY, CDR2 SMNVEV (reference sequence). CDR3 length: 16 residues. Trimming cost V 3 bases and J 0 bases, with 9 bases left between them. CDR3 in amino acids: CASSFREISGANVLTF. The CDR3 DNA reads TGTGCCAGCAGTTTCAGGGAGATCTCTGGGGCCAACGTCCTGACTTTC.

This clone was seen only a few times. This sequence joins TRBV6-6 and TRBJ1-5; 11 nucleotides align to TRBD1. The CDR3 loop spans 14 amino acids. V gave up 7 bases and J gave up 6 bases; unmatched junction bases: 5. CDR1 is MNHNY and CDR2 is SVGAGI in the germline V gene (reference sequence). In DNA form, the CDR3 reads TGTGCCAGCACCTGGGACAGGGGGAGTCAGCCCCAGCATTTT. Its translation: CASTWDRGSQPQHF.

This chain joins TRBV7-2 and TRBJ2-1; no clear D. Germline V gene sequence: CDR1 SGHTA, CDR2 FQGNSA. This CDR3 comprises 14 residues. Trimming left V 5 bases short and J 3 bases short, with 11 bases between. The CDR3 nucleotides are TGTGCCAGCAGCCCTAATGGTGGCTACAATGAGCAGTTCTTC. Amino acids: CASSPNGGYNEQFF.

The DNA for the CDR3 is TGTGCCAGAAGCTCGCGTGGACTGGCTGCCTACGAGCAGTACGTC. Translation: CARSSRGLAAYEQYV. This sequence joins TRBV7-5 and TRBJ2-7; the listed D gene, TRBD2, was not tested against the DNA. TRBV7-5 is deemed a pseudogene. This CDR3 region has 15 residues.

This clone was observed a single time. The chain links TRBV7-2 to TRBJ2-5; tentatively, D is TRBD1 or TRBD2 (7 bases each). Germline V gene data show CDR1 as SGHTA and CDR2 as FQGNSA. V shed 4 bases and J shed 7 bases, with 16 bases lying between them. The CDR3 has 14 amino acids. The CDR3 region is CASSWGGRQGTQYF. The CDR3 bases are TGTGCCAGCAGCTGGGGGGGTCGACAGGGGACCCAGTACTTC. The full variable domain, rest sourced from reference TRBV7-2 and TRBJ2-5, is GAGVSQSPSNKVTEKGKDVELRCDPISGHTALYWYRQSLGQGLEFLIYFQGNSAPDKSGLPSDRFSAERTGGSVSTLTIQRTQQEDSAVYLCASSWGGRQGTQYFGPGTRLLVL.

The rearrangement uses TRBV27 and TRBJ2-3; 14 positions agree with TRBD2. The length of the CDR3 is 18 residues. Germline V gives CDR1 MNHEY, CDR2 SMNVEV (reference sequence). The V segment lost 5 bases and the J segment 6 bases; nucleotides outside the gene matches: 13. The CDR3 loop is CASSPTTSGGAEADTQYF. The CDR3 DNA reads as TGTGCCAGCAGTCCTACGACTAGCGGGGGGGCCGAGGCGGATACGCAGTATTTT.

The rearrangement uses TRBV7-9 and TRBJ2-3; D might be TRBD2 (7 bases). Germline V gene lookup returns CDR1 SEHNR and CDR2 FQNEAQ (reference sequence). The CDR3 is 15 amino acids. V was pared by 2 bases and J by 4 bases, with 13 bases between. The CDR3 loop reads CASSLTGGGSDTQYF. CDR3 coding DNA: TGTGCCAGCAGCTTAACGGGGGGCGGATCAGATACGCAGTATTTT.

V usage is TRBV10-2 and J usage is TRBJ2-1; D uncertain. This CDR3 has 15 amino acids. Germline lookup yields CDR1 WSHSY and CDR2 SAAADI. V was clipped by 7 bases and J by 0 bases, with 13 bases between them. The CDR3 DNA follows: TGCGCCAGCAATCCTGACCGTAGCTCCTACAATGAGCAGTTCTTC. This sequence encodes CASNPDRSSYNEQFF.

This chain uses TRBV18 with TRBJ1-1; D gene ambiguous. The ends were cut back, 4 bases at V and 6 bases at J, with 6 bases in the middle. Looked up from germline, CDR1 is KGHSH and CDR2 is LQKENI. CDR3 length: 11 amino acids. The CDR3 nucleotides are TGTGCCAGCTCACTCGACGCTGAAGCTTTCTTT. Its translation is CASSLDAEAFF.

The rearrangement joins TRBV5-6 to TRBJ1-5, with 8 positions matching TRBD1. The CDR3 has 14 amino acids. The germline gives CDR1 SGHDT, CDR2 YYEEEE. V trimming: 4 bases; J trimming: 7 bases; junction bases outside the gene matches: 7. CDR3: CASSIGQGSQPQHF. The DNA of the CDR3 is TGTGCCAGCAGCATAGGACAGGGTAGCCAGCCCCAGCATTTT.

This clone was counted once. This chain links TRBV9 with TRBJ2-6; D gene ambiguous. The CDR3 contains 14 residues. V lost 4 bases to trimming and J lost 4 bases, with 9 bases between them. Germline CDR1 reads SGDLS; CDR2 reads YYNGEE. Here the CDR3 DNA reads TGTGCCAGCAGCCCCAACCGGGGGGCCAACGTCCTGACTTTC. It yields the protein CASSPNRGANVLTF.

The rearrangement joins TRBV7-6 to TRBJ1-1, with no clear D. Per germline, CDR1 SGHVS and CDR2 FNYEAQ. Trimming left V 1 base short and J 4 bases short, with 13 bases between. The CDR3 is made up of 15 amino acids. CDR3 sequence reads: CASSLVGNRVTEAFF. The CDR3 DNA is TGTGCCAGCAGCTTAGTCGGGAATAGAGTCACTGAAGCTTTCTTT.

This sequence joins TRBV11-2 and TRBJ2-7, with TRBD1 identical over 10 bases. V dropped 1 base and J dropped 2; count of bases not matched to a gene: 2. The CDR3 has 15 amino acids. From germline, CDR1 is SGHAT and CDR2 FQNNGV. CDR3 coding DNA: TGTGCCAGCAGCTTAGCGGGACAGGGGCCCTACGAGCAGTACTTC. This translates into CASSLAGQGPYEQYF.